This TCR beta chain was found in a study of T-cell memory formation after mild COVID-19. Study in general: TCR clusters were mostly donor specific.

Via MiXCR, TCRdb re-called the 5' RACE reads, giving one row per CDR3 protein. The sample shows 100,000 to 130,000 distinct CDR3 sequences, roughly a sixth of them seen only once. CDR3 length: 14 residues. Germline V gene lookup returns CDR1 LGHNA and CDR2 YNFKEQ. Overall study results and limits: Balance between CD4 and CD8 was seen in clones contracting day 15 to 85, and a CD4+ lean was seen in later expanders. CD4+ contracting clones were found mainly in CM and EM, and CD8+ ones in EMRA.

On this clonotype: Its specificity is unknown. The junction shows a germline mismatch at one end, possibly a read error.

This TCR derives from a man between 18 and 35 years old who had mild COVID-19 (a few samples of this study predate the infection). Cell type and time point are not known. The sample comprised PBMCs or a T cell subset sorted from them (not recorded which). This chain links TRBV4-2 with TRBJ2-5; either TRBD1 or TRBD2 may fit D (5 bases each). The DNA of the CDR3 is TGTGCCAGCAGCCAAGAGAGGGGATTGGAGACCCTGTACTTC. Protein sequence: CASSQERGLETLYF.